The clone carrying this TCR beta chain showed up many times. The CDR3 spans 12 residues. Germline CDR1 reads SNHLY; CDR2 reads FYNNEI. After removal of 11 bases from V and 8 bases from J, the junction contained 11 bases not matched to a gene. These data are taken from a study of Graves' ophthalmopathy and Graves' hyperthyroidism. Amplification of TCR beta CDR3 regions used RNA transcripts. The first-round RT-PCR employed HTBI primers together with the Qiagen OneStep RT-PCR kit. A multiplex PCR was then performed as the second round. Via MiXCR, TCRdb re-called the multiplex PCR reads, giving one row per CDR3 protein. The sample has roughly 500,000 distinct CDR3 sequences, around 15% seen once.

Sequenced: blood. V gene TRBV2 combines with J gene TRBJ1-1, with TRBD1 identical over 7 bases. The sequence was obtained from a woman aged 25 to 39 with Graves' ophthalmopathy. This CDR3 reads CAGKTGAVEAFF. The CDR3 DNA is TGTGCCGGTAAAACAGGGGCTGTCGAAGCTTTCTTT.